The following is a TCR beta chain sequence with its context. What it binds is not known. The sample originates from a study of early stage breast cancer tumors. Background on the study: About 70% of the 16 invasive tumors were ER+, PR+ and HER2-.

Germline lookup yields CDR1 GTSNPN and CDR2 SVGIG (reference sequence). Trimming at V came to 5 bases and at J to 1 base, leaving 7 bases not matched to a gene. The CDR3 consists of 14 residues. Generated by immunoSEQ multiplex PCR, the TCRdb table keeps only in-frame clones and is missing some. Among around 53,000 clones listed, around 90% were seen once. Study-wide results and caveats: In 14 of 16 patients, blood comparison separated tumor from normal breast. Compared with adjacent normal breast tissue, tumors showed 2 to 3-fold greater T cell density and higher clonality. Bulk DNA sequencing of unsorted cells missed chain pairing and markers.

The TCR comes from a person aged 65-85 years with breast cancer. The rearrangement uses TRBV30 and TRBJ2-7, with TRBD1 matching 8 bases. The source material was blood. CDR3 in DNA: TGTGCCTGGGACAGGGGCGTCTCTTCCTACGAGCAGTACTTC. Translation: CAWDRGVSSYEQYF. The variable domain in full, completed from reference TRBV30 and TRBJ2-7, reads SQTIHQWPATLVQPVGSPLSLECTVEGTSNPNLYWYRQAAGRGLQLLFYSVGIGQISSEVPQNLSASRPQDRQFILSSKKLLLSDSGFYLCAWDRGVSSYEQYFGPGTRLTVT.